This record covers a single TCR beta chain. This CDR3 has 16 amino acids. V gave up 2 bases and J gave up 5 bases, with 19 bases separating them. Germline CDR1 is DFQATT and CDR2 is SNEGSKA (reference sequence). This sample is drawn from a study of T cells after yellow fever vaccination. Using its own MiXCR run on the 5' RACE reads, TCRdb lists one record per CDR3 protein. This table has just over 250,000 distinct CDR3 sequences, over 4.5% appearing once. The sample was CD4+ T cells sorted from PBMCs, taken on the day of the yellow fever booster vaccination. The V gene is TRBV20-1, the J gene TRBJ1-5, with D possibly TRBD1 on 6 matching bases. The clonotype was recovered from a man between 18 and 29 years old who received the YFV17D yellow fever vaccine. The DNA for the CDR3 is TGCAGTGCTAGATGGGGCAGGGACATCTCTTATCAGCCCCAGCATTTT. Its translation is CSARWGRDISYQPQHF.